Each of the 25 T cell receptor beta chains below was sequenced from the same sample in a study of T cells in women clearing cervical HPV infection. Only in-frame clones appear in the TCRdb table, and some are missing; sequencing was by immunoSEQ multiplex PCR. In total, the table holds roughly 35,000 clones. Material: blood buffy coat. The origin of the receptors is a woman aged 18 to 69 with a cervical HPV16 infection that either progressed to CIN3+ or cleared (not recorded which).

Details on this clone: The DNA ends 3 residues before the CDR3 does, and the rest of the CDR3 is filled in from the germline J gene. The gene calls are TRBV5-4 and TRBJ2-2; D unresolved. The germline V and J ends were trimmed by 4 bases and 1 base, with 2 bases remaining between them. The CDR3 extends over 12 amino acids. Germline CDR1 is SGHNT and CDR2 is YYREEE (reference sequence). The CDR3 bases that were read are TGTGCCAGCAGCCTGAACACCGGGGAG. Amino acid sequence: CASSLNTGE. The entire CDR3 protein is CASSLNTGELFF. Full variable domain (remainder filled in from reference TRBV5-4 and TRBJ2-2): ETGVTQSPTHLIKTRGQQVTLRCSSQSGHNTVSWYQQALGQGPQFIFQYYREEENGRGNFPPRFSGLQFPNYSSELNVNALELDDSALYLCASSLNTGELFFGEGSRLTVL.

Remarks on this clone: The read ends 3 residues shy of where the CDR3 ends; the end is completed using the germline J gene. The chain is built from TRBV2 and TRBJ2-1; D may be TRBD1 (6 bases). Germline-derived CDR1 and CDR2 are SNHLY and FYNNEI. CDR3 size: 14 residues. Trimming left V 5 bases short and J 9 bases short, with 17 bases between. The CDR3 here is CASSRSSEGVEQFF. The CDR3 bases that were read are TGTGCCAGCAGTCGAAGTTCCGAGGGGGTTGAG.

CDR3 sequence: CAIGGELRGQPQHF. The DNA read from the CDR3 is TGTGCCATAGGGGGGGAATTGCGAGGTCAGCCC. The chain is built from TRBV19 and TRBJ1-5, with a tentative D call TRBD1 (6 bases). The CDR3 is cut off 3 residues early in the read; its end comes from the germline J gene. Trimming stripped 10 bases from V and 6 bases from J, with 19 bases between. Per germline, CDR1 LNHDA and CDR2 SQIVND (reference sequence). The CDR3 sequence is 14 residues long.

Regarding this clone: The read stops 3 residues short of the end of the CDR3; the missing end is completed from the germline J gene. This chain uses TRBV7-8 with TRBJ1-5; 7 nucleotides line up with TRBD1. The V gene end was trimmed by 5 bases and the J gene end by 6 bases; junction bases not matched to a gene: 13. The V gene's germline CDR1 is SGHVS and CDR2 FQNEAQ. This CDR3 is built from 16 residues. CDR3 bases read: TGTGCCAGCAGCGTACAAGGGGGCGCAAAGGGTCAGCCC. Translating gives CASSVQGGAKGQP. The full CDR3 protein is CASSVQGGAKGQPQHF. The full variable domain, completed using reference TRBV7-8 and TRBJ1-5, is GAGVSQSPRYKVAKRGQDVALRCDPISGHVSLFWYQQALGQGPEFLTYFQNEAQLDKSGLPSDRFFAERPEGSVSTLKIQRTQQEDSAVYLCASSVQGGAKGQPQHFGDGTRLSIL.

To note about this clone: The CDR3 end lies 3 residues beyond the end of the read and is filled in from the germline J gene. The rearrangement uses TRBV9 and TRBJ2-5, with D possibly TRBD2 on 7 matching bases. Germline assignment: CDR1 SGDLS and CDR2 YYNGEE. V lost 0 bases and J 5 bases, leaving 20 bases between the germline ends. The CDR3 length is 17 residues. The chain's CDR3 is CASSVGVGGGGWETQYF. CDR3 bases read: TGTGCCAGCAGCGTAGGGGTAGGGGGGGGCGGATGGGAGACC.

Of note for this clone: The read finishes 3 residues shy of the CDR3 end, and the germline J gene is used to complete it. The J gene is TRBJ1-3, the V gene TRBV2; unclear D gene. V was shortened by 0 bases and J by 8 bases, with 11 bases between the two germline ends. Germline CDR1 and CDR2: SNHLY and FYNNEI. The CDR3 length is 14 residues. CDR3 sequence: CASSEAGRWDTIYF. The sequenced part of the CDR3 DNA is TGTGCCAGCAGTGAAGCGGGCAGGTGGGACACC.

The CDR3 spells CASSPGQGAIFYTF. The sequenced CDR3 bases are TGTGCCAGTAGTCCGGGACAGGGGGCCATTTTC. The chain couples TRBV19 to TRBJ1-2; 12 bases fit TRBD1. The read stops 3 residues short of the end of the CDR3; the missing end is completed from the germline J gene. The V gene's germline CDR1 is LNHDA and CDR2 SQIVND (reference sequence). This CDR3 comprises 14 residues.

Of note for this clone: Read sequence stops 3 residues before the CDR3 end, and the germline J gene provides the missing end. The chain carries TRBV5-4 and TRBJ1-1; D call uncertain. The germline V gene has CDR1 SGHNT and CDR2 YYREEE (reference sequence). Trimming removed 1 base at V and 0 bases at J, with 10 bases between. The length of the CDR3 is 15 residues. CDR3 DNA (partial): TGTGCCAGCAGCTTGCCCCAAGGTTTGAACACTGAA. This codes for CASSLPQGLNTE. Given in full, the CDR3 is CASSLPQGLNTEAFF.

Remarks on this clone: The read gets to within 3 residues of the CDR3 end, and the germline J gene fills in the rest. The rearrangement links TRBV30 to TRBJ2-2; the match to TRBD1 covers 8 bases. This CDR3 has 16 residues. Trimming removed 4 bases from V and 5 bases from J; junction bases left unmatched: 12. Germline CDR1 reads GTSNPN; CDR2 reads SVGIG (reference sequence). The CDR3 here is CAWNPVGQGGTGELFF. The CDR3 DNA, read in part, is TGTGCCTGGAACCCCGTTGGACAGGGCGGGACCGGGGAG.

As concerns this clone: The CDR3 extends 3 residues past the end of the read, so its final part is completed from the germline J gene. The rearrangement uses TRBV6-1 and TRBJ1-6, with 9 bases that match TRBD1. Germline V gene sequence: CDR1 MNHNS, CDR2 SASEGT. V trimming: 3 bases; J trimming: 6 bases; junction bases outside the gene matches: 0. The CDR3 is 14 residues long. Here the CDR3 reads CASSEGQGNSPLHF. CDR3 DNA, as far as it was read: TGTGCCAGCAGTGAGGGACAGGGTAATTCACCC.

As regards this clone: The observed sequence ends 3 residues before the CDR3 terminus, with the missing tail filled in from the germline J gene. V usage is TRBV6-1 and J usage is TRBJ1-1; TRBD1 aligns across 11 bases. Trimming at V came to 4 bases and at J to 4 bases, leaving 2 bases not matched to a gene. The CDR3 loop spans 14 amino acids. CDR1 is MNHNS, CDR2 SASEGT, per germline. Incomplete CDR3 DNA: TGTGCCAGCAGTGCCGGGACAGGGGGCACTGAA. This sequence encodes CASSAGTGGTE. The whole CDR3 sequence reads CASSAGTGGTEAFF.

Turning to this clone: The read is 3 residues too short to cover the CDR3 end, so that end is filled in from the germline J gene. The V gene is TRBV15, the J gene TRBJ1-1, with D hard to call. The CDR3 spans 12 residues. Germline values: CDR1 LNHNV, CDR2 YYDKDF (reference sequence). CDR3: CATSRGAGEAFF. CDR3 DNA, as far as it was read: TGTGCCACCAGCAGAGGCGCGGGGGAA.

Notes on this clone: The read gets to within 3 residues of the CDR3 end, and the germline J gene fills in the rest. The chain links TRBV30 to TRBJ1-2; 7 positions match TRBD1. This CDR3 spans 14 amino acids. Germline V gene data show CDR1 as GTSNPN and CDR2 as SVGIG (reference sequence). CDR3 loop: CAWAGGPGPHLYTF. The CDR3 DNA, read in part, is TGTGCCTGGGCAGGGGGACCCGGGCCCCACCTC.

Comments on this clone: From the germline J gene comes the end of the CDR3, since the read stops 3 residues before it. V is TRBV5-6 and J is TRBJ2-1; 7 bases fit TRBD2. J was trimmed by 4 bases and V by 5 bases; bases with no gene match: 6. Per the germline V gene, CDR1 is SGHDT and CDR2 is YYEEEE. CDR3 length equals 14 residues. This CDR3 is CASRPPGGYNEQFF. Partial CDR3 DNA: TGTGCCAGCAGACCACCGGGGGGTTACAATGAG.

A note on this clone: The CDR3 end is not reached by the read, which stops 3 residues before it; the germline J gene fills it in. The chain uses TRBV19 and TRBJ1-1, with a possible D match to TRBD1 (5 bases). CDR3 length: 12 amino acids. Germline lookup yields CDR1 LNHDA and CDR2 SQIVND (reference sequence). Trimming pared 9 bases from V and 6 bases from J, leaving 14 bases between. The DNA read from the CDR3 is TGTGCCAGCGCCTTGAGGGGCTCTGAA. It encodes CASALRGSE. The whole CDR3 sequence reads CASALRGSEAFF.

CDR3 DNA (partial): TGTGCCAGTAGTATGAGCGGGACAGGCGGTGGGGCCTATGGC. This gives the protein CASSMSGTGGGAYG. From start to end, the CDR3 is CASSMSGTGGGAYGYTF. This chain links TRBV19 with TRBJ1-2; 8 bases map to TRBD1. The read falls 3 residues short of the CDR3 end, and the missing part is taken from the germline J gene. The CDR3 contains 17 residues. Per the germline V gene, CDR1 is LNHDA and CDR2 is SQIVND (reference sequence). Trimming took 3 bases from V and 4 from J; bases not matched to a gene: 13.

In regard to this clone: Sequencing ends 3 residues short of the CDR3 end; the germline J gene provides the rest. The chain links TRBV5-4 to TRBJ1-2, with a tentative D call TRBD1 (5 bases). The CDR3 has 13 residues. The germline gives CDR1 SGHNT, CDR2 YYREEE (reference sequence). CDR3 protein: CASSPWQGSRYTF. The covered CDR3 bases are TGTGCCAGCAGCCCCTGGCAGGGTAGTCGC.

As regards this clone: Read coverage stops 3 residues before the CDR3 terminus; the germline J gene supplies the remainder. The chain recombines TRBV19 with TRBJ1-2, with TRBD1 matching 7 bases. The length of the CDR3 is 15 residues. CDR1 is LNHDA and CDR2 is SQIVND in the germline V gene (reference sequence). CDR3 protein: CASISHRDSHEGYTF. The part of the CDR3 DNA that was read is TGTGCCAGTATATCCCACCGGGACAGCCATGAGGGG. Complete variable domain (other parts from reference TRBV19 and TRBJ1-2): DGGITQSPKYLFRKEGQNVTLSCEQNLNHDAMYWYRQDPGQGLRLIYYSQIVNDFQKGDIAEGYSVSREKKESFPLTVTSAQKNPTAFYLCASISHRDSHEGYTFGSGTRLTVV.

On this clone itself: With the read ending 3 residues before the CDR3 end, the germline J gene is used to fill in that end. The V and J genes are TRBV7-8 and TRBJ2-1; D is undetermined. From germline, CDR1 is SGHVS and CDR2 FQNEAQ. V was shortened by 5 bases and J by 3 bases, with 11 bases between the two germline ends. The CDR3 has 14 residues. The DNA read from the CDR3 is TGTGCCAGCAGCCCGGGTGAAGGCTACAATGAG. It specifies CASSPGEGYNE. The whole CDR3 sequence reads CASSPGEGYNEQFF.

About this clone: The CDR3 end is not reached by the read, which stops 3 residues before it; the germline J gene fills it in. This rearrangement joins TRBV28 to TRBJ2-5, with no clear D. Trimming took 4 bases from V and 5 from J, leaving 2 bases between them. The CDR3 totals 10 residues. Germline CDR1 and CDR2: MDHEN and SYDVKM. CDR3: CASSSETQYF. The sequenced part of the CDR3 DNA is TGTGCCAGCAGTTCGGAGACC.

Points on this clone: The sequence runs out 3 residues before the end of the CDR3; the remainder is reconstructed from the germline J gene. The rearrangement links TRBV2 to TRBJ2-3; no definite D call. V gave up 6 bases and J gave up 2 bases, with 3 bases separating them. In germline, CDR1 is SNHLY, CDR2 FYNNEI. The CDR3 is made up of 11 amino acids. The CDR3 reads CASRYTDTQYF. CDR3 bases read: TGTGCCAGCAGATACACAGATACG.

About this clone: The CDR3 end is not reached by the read, which stops 3 residues before it; the germline J gene fills it in. The chain combines TRBV30 with TRBJ2-7; 7 bases align to TRBD1. The CDR3 spans 15 residues. Germline loops: CDR1 GTSNPN, CDR2 SVGIG (reference sequence). J gave up 2 bases and V 4 bases, and 11 bases lay outside the gene matches. The sequenced part of the CDR3 DNA is TGTGCCTGGACCTTGAGGACAGGAAGTCCCTACGAG. This codes for CAWTLRTGSPYE. The complete CDR3 protein is CAWTLRTGSPYEQYF.

Remarks on this clone: The sequenced fragment ends 3 residues before the CDR3 boundary, so the rest is inferred from the germline J gene. The V and J genes are TRBV18 and TRBJ2-5; TRBD2 aligns across 8 bases. Germline V CDR1 and CDR2: KGHSH, LQKENI. The CDR3 covers 13 residues. V was pared by 3 bases and J by 3 bases, with 0 bases of the junction left unmatched. The sequenced part of the CDR3 DNA is TGTGCCAGCTCACCGGGACTAGAAGAGACC. This gives the protein CASSPGLEET. The entire CDR3 protein is CASSPGLEETQYF.

For this clone: The CDR3 is cut off 3 residues early in the read; its end comes from the germline J gene. This chain joins TRBV6-4 and TRBJ2-3, with a possible D match to TRBD1 (6 bases). Germline CDR1 and CDR2: MRHNA and SNTAGT. The CDR3 has 15 amino acids. Trimming removed 6 bases at V and 3 bases at J, with 16 bases between. The DNA read from the CDR3 is TGTGCCAGCAGCTGGACCGGGACACAGACAGATACG. Encoded protein: CASSWTGTQTDT. In full, the CDR3 is CASSWTGTQTDTQYF.

Note on this clone: The read finishes 3 residues shy of the CDR3 end, and the germline J gene is used to complete it. The chain combines TRBV10-2 with TRBJ2-3, with TRBD1 matching over 7 bases. Losses at the gene ends were 3 bases for V and 1 base for J; bases not matched to a gene: 4. There are 15 residues in the CDR3. Germline V gene lookup returns CDR1 WSHSY and CDR2 SAAADI. CDR3 loop: CASSDHTGGTDTQYF. CDR3 DNA, as far as it was read: TGCGCCAGCAGTGACCATACAGGGGGCACAGATACG.